This TCR beta chain was recovered during a study of blood T cell repertoires in COVID-19. Participant-given clinical history determined each cohort assignment. Sequencing used immunoSEQ multiplex PCR; TCRdb keeps in-frame clones, though not all of them. This table holds about 400,000 clones, about 88% found once. The CDR3 sequence is 15 residues long. The junction had 7 bases not matched to a gene; V was cut back by 4 bases and J by 7 bases. Germline assignment: CDR1 SGHKS and CDR2 YYEKEE (reference sequence). Sequencing input: PBMCs or T cells enriched from blood (not recorded which). The TCR sequence derives from a woman aged 25 to 39 who had recovered from COVID-19. The chain is built from TRBV5-5 and TRBJ2-1; 11 bases align to TRBD2. CDR3 bases: TGTGCCAGCAGCCATATAGCGGGAGGGCCAAATGAGCAGTTCTTC. Protein product: CASSHIAGGPNEQFF.